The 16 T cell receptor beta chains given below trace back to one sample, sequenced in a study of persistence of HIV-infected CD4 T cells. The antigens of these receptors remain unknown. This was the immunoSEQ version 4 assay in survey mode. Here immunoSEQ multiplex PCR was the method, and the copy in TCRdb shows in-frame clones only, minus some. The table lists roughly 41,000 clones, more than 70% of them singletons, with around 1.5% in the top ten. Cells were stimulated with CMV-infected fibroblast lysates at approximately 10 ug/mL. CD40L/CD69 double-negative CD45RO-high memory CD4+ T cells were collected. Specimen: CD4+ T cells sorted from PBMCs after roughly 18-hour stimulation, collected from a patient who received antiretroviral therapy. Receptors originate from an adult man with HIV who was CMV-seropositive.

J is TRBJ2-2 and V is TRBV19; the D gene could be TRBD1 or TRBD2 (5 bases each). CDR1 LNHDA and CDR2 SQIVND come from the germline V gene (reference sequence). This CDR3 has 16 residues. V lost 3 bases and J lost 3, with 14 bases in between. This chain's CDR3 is CASSIPWGSHTGELFF. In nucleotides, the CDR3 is TGTGCCAGTAGTATTCCCTGGGGGTCGCACACCGGGGAGCTGTTTTTT.

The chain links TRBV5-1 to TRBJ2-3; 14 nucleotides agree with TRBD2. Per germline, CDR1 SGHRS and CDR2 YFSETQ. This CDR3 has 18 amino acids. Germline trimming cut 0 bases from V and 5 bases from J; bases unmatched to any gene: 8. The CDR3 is CASSLETSGGAYGDTQYF. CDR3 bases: TGCGCCAGCAGCTTGGAGACTAGCGGGGGGGCCTATGGAGATACGCAGTATTTT.

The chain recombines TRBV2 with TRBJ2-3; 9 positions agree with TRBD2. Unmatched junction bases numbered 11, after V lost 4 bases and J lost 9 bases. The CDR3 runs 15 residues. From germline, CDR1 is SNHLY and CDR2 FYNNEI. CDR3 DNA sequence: TGTGCCAGCAGTGGAGTAGGCGGGGGGGCCAACACGCAGTATTTT. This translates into CASSGVGGGANTQYF.

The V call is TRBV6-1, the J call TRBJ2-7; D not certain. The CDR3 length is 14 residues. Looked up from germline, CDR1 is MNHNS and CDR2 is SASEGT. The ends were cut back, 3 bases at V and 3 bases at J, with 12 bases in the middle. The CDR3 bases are TGTGCCAGCAGTGAGGTGGACGGATACTACGAGCAGTACTTC. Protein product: CASSEVDGYYEQYF.

CDR3 region: CASSQEEGTNTGELFF. DNA for the CDR3: TGCGCCAGCAGCCAAGAAGAAGGAACGAACACCGGGGAGCTGTTTTTT. The rearrangement joins TRBV4-1 to TRBJ2-2; no clear D. Germline V gene sequence: CDR1 MGHRA, CDR2 YSYEKL. Trimming removed 0 bases from V and 0 bases from J, with 8 bases in between. The CDR3 contains 16 residues.

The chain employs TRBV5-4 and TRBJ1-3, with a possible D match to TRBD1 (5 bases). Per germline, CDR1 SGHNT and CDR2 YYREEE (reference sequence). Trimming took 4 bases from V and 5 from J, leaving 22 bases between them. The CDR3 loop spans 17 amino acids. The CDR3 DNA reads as TGTGCCAGCAGCCGTGGTGGCGGAGGGGCAAGCAGAAACACCATATATTTT. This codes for CASSRGGGGASRNTIYF.

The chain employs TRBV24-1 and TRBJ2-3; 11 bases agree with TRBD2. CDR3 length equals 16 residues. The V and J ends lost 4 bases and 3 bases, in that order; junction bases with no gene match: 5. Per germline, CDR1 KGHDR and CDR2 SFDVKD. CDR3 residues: CATSDRLAGFTDTQYF. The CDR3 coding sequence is TGTGCCACCAGTGACCGACTAGCGGGGTTTACAGATACGCAGTATTTT.

CDR3 residues: CAITSPGHASYNEQFF. CDR3 nucleotide sequence: TGTGCCATCACCAGTCCGGGACACGCCTCCTACAATGAGCAGTTCTTC. This chain links TRBV10-3 with TRBJ2-1; a weak D match, TRBD1 (6 bases). This CDR3 spans 16 amino acids. Germline V gives CDR1 ENHRY, CDR2 SYGVKD. Trimming left V 7 bases short and J 0 bases short, with 16 bases between.

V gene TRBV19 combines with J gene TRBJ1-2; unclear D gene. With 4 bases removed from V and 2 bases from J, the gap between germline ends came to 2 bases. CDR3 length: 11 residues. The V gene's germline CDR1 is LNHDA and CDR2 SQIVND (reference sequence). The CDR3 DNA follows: TGTGCCAGTAGTAACAACTATGGCTACACCTTC. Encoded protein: CASSNNYGYTF.

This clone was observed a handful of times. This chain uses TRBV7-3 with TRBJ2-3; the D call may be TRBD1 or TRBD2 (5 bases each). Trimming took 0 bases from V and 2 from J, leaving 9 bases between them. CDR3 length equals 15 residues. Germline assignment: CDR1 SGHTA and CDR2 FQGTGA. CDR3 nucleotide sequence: TGTGCCAGCAGCTTAACGGGGGTCCCCACAGATACGCAGTATTTT. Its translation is CASSLTGVPTDTQYF.

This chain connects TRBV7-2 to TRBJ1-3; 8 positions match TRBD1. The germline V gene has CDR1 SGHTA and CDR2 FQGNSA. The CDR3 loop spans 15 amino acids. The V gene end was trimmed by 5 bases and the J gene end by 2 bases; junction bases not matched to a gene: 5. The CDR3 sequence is CASSDYRGTGNTIYF. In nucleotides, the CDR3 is TGTGCCAGCAGCGACTACAGGGGGACTGGAAACACCATATATTTT. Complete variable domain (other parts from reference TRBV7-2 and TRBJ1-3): GAGVSQSPSNKVTEKGKDVELRCDPISGHTALYWYRQSLGQGLEFLIYFQGNSAPDKSGLPSDRFSAERTGGSVSTLTIQRTQQEDSAVYLCASSDYRGTGNTIYFGEGSWLTVV.

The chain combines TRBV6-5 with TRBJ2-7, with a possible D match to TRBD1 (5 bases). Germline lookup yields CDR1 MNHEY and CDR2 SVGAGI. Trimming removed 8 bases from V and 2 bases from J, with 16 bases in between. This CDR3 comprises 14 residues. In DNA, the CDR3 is TGTGCCAGCGGGGCCTCGAGAGTAACCTACGAGCAGTACTTC. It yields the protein CASGASRVTYEQYF.

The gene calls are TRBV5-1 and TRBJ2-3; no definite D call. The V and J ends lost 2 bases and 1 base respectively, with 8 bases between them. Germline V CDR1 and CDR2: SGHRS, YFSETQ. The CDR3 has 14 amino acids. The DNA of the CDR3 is TGCGCCAGCAGCTTCGGTGACGGCACAGATACGCAGTATTTT. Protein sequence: CASSFGDGTDTQYF. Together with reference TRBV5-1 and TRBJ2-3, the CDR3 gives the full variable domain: KAGVTQTPRYLIKTRGQQVTLSCSPISGHRSVSWYQQTPGQGLQFLFEYFSETQRNKGNFPGRFSGRQFSNSRSEMNVSTLELGDSALYLCASSFGDGTDTQYFGPGTRLTVL.

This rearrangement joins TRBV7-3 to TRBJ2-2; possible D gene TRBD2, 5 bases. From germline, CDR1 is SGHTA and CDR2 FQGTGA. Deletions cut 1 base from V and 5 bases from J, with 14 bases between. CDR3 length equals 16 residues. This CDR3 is CASSLNSVGLTGELFF. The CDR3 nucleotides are TGTGCCAGCAGCTTAAATAGCGTGGGTCTGACCGGGGAGCTGTTTTTT.

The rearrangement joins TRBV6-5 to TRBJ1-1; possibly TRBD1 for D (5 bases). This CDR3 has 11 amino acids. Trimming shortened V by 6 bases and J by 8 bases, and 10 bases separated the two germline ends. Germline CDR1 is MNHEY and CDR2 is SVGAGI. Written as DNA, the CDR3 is TGTGCCAGCAGCCAGGGAGCCGAAGCTTTCTTT. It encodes CASSQGAEAFF.

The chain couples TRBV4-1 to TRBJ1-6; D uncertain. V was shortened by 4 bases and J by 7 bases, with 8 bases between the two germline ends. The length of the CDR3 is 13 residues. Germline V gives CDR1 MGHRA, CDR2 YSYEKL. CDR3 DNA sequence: TGCGCCAGCAGCCCGACGGAAAATTCACCCCTCCACTTT. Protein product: CASSPTENSPLHF.